Only a few counts were recorded for the clone carrying this TCR beta chain. What it recognizes is unknown. The entry originates in a study of cytomegalovirus exposure and HLA in healthy donors. About the study: An early release of data contained approximately 80 million unique TCRs, which came from HLA-typed donors. General study points: For most TCR beta V segments, an earlier analysis put the productive rate at about 90% or about 30% of the time. Highly shared variants forming one cluster were likely a sequencing artifact. Owing to their indistinguishability, certain V segments, notably TRBV6-2 and TRBV6-3, were excluded.

The PCR employed 60 Vbeta primers together with 13 Jbeta primers. Some clones are missing from TCRdb's copy, which holds only in-frame ones; the method was immunoSEQ multiplex PCR. The sample lists about 180,000 clones, about three quarters occurring once. Germline CDR1 MDHEN, CDR2 SYDVKM. The CDR3 is made up of 15 amino acids. Trimming removed 5 bases from V and 6 bases from J, with 17 bases in between. The chain joins TRBV28 to TRBJ2-4; D is ambiguous. The sample consisted of PBMCs. This clonotype was obtained from a man aged 35 to 55 in good health and CMV-seropositive. The CDR3 region has the DNA TGTGCCAGCAGTCCTTCACTACGCCCCACAAACATTCAGTACTTC. Protein: CASSPSLRPTNIQYF.